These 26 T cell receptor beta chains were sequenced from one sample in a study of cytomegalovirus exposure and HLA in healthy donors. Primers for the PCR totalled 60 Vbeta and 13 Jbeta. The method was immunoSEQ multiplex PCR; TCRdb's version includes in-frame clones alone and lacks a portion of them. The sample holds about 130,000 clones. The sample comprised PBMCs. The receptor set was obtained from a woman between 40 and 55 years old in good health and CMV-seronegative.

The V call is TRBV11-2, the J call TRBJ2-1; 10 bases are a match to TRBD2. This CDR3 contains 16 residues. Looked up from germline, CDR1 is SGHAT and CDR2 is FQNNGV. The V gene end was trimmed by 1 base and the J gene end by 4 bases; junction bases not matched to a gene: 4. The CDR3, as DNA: TGTGCCAGCAGCTTAGCTAGCGGGGGCGCTTACAATGAGCAGTTCTTC. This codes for CASSLASGGAYNEQFF.

As DNA, the CDR3 is TGTGCCAGCAGCCATTCGTACGGGAAGGATGGCTCCTACAATGAGCAGTTCTTC. It yields the protein CASSHSYGKDGSYNEQFF. The chain combines TRBV7-8 with TRBJ2-1; D is possibly TRBD2 (5 bases). Germline values: CDR1 SGHVS, CDR2 FQNEAQ. Trimming stripped 5 bases from V and 0 bases from J, with 20 bases between. This CDR3 is built from 18 residues.

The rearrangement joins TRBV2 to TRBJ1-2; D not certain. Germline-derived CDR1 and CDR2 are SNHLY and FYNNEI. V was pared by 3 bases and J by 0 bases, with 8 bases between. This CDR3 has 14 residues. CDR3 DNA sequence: TGTGCCAGCAGTGAGTTCCAGGCTAACTATGGCTACACCTTC. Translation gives CASSEFQANYGYTF.

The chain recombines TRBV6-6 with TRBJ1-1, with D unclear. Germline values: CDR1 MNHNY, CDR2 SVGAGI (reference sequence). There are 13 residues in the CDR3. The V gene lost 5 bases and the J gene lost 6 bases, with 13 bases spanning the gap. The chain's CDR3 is CASSIGRAAEAFF. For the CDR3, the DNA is TGTGCCAGCAGTATAGGAAGAGCGGCTGAAGCTTTCTTT.

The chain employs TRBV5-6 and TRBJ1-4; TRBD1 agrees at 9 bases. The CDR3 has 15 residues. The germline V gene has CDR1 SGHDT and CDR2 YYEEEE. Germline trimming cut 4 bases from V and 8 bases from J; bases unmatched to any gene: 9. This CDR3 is CASSNTGTGSEKLFF. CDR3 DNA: TGTGCCAGCAGCAATACCGGGACAGGGAGCGAAAAACTGTTTTTT.

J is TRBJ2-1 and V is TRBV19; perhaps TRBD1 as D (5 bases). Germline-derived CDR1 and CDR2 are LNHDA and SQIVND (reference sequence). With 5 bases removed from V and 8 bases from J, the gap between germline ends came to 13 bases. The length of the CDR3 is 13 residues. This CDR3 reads CASSPLTVDEQFF. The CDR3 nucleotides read TGTGCCAGTAGTCCCTTGACAGTGGATGAGCAGTTCTTC.

The CDR3 sequence is CASSQEGALGVEQFF. In DNA, the CDR3 is TGTGCCAGCAGCCAAGAAGGGGCCTTAGGGGTTGAGCAGTTCTTC. The V call is TRBV4-2, the J call TRBJ2-1; D may be TRBD1 (5 bases). CDR1 LGHNA and CDR2 YNFKEQ come from the germline V gene. Trimming took off 0 bases at V and 9 bases at J, with 15 bases between the two ends. The CDR3 runs to 15 residues.

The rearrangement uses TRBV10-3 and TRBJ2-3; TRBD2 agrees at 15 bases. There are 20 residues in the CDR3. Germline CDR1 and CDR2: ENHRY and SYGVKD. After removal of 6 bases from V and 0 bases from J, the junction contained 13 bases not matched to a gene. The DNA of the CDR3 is TGTGCCATCAGGGGGACTGGACTAGCGGGGGGGAAAACTAGCACAGATACGCAGTATTTT. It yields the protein CAIRGTGLAGGKTSTDTQYF.

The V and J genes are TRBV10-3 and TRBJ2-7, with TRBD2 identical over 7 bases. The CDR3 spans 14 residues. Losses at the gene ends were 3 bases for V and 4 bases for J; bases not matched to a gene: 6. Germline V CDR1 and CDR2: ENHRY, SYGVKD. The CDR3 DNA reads TGTGCCATCAGTGACCGGGTGGGGGGGTACGAGCAGTACTTC. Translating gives CAISDRVGGYEQYF.

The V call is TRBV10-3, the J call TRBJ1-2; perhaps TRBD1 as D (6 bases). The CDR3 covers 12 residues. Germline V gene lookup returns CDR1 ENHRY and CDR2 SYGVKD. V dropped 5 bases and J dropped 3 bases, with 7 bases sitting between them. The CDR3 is CAISNRDYGYTF. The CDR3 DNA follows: TGTGCCATCAGTAACAGGGACTATGGCTACACCTTC.

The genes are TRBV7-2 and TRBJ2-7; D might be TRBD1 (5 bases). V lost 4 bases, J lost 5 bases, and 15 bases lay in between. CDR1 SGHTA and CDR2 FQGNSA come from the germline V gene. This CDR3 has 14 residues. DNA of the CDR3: TGTGCCAGCAGCTCCAATCAGGGTAACCACGAGCAGTACTTC. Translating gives CASSSNQGNHEQYF.

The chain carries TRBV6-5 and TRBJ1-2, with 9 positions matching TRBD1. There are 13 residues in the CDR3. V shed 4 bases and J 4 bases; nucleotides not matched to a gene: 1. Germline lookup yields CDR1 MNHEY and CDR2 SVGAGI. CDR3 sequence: CASSWDRAYGYTF. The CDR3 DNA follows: TGTGCCAGCAGTTGGGACAGGGCCTATGGCTACACCTTC.

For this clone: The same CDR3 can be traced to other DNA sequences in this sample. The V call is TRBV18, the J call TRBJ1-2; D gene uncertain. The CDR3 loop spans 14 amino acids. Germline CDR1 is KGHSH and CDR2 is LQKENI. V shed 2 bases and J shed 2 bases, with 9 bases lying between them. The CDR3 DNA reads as TGTGCCAGCTCACCAGACCGAGCGAACTATGGCTACACCTTC. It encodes CASSPDRANYGYTF.

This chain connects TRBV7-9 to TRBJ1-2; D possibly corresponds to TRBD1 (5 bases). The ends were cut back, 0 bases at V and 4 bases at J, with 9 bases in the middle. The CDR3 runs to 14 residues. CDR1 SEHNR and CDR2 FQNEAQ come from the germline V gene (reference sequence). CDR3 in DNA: TGTGCCAGCAGCTTAGCACTTGGGGCCTATGGCTACACCTTC. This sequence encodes CASSLALGAYGYTF.

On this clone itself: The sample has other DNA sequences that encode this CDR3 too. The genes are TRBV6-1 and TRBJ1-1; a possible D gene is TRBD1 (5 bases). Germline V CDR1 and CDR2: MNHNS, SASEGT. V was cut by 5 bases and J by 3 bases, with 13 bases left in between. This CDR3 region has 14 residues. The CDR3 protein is CASSLEGEDTEAFF. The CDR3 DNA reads TGTGCCAGCAGTCTGGAAGGGGAGGACACTGAAGCTTTCTTT.

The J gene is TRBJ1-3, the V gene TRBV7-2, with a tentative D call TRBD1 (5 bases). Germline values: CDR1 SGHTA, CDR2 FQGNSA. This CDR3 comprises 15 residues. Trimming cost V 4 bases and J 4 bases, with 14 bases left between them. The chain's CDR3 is CASSSTVPAGNTIYF. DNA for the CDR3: TGTGCCAGCAGCTCGACAGTTCCCGCCGGAAACACCATATATTTT.

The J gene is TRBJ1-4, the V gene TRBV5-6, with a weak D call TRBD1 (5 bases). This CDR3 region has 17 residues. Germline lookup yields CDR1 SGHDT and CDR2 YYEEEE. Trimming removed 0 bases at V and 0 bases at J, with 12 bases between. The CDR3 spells CASSLGSRDATNEKLFF. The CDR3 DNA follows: TGTGCCAGCAGCTTGGGTAGCAGGGATGCAACTAATGAAAAACTGTTTTTT.

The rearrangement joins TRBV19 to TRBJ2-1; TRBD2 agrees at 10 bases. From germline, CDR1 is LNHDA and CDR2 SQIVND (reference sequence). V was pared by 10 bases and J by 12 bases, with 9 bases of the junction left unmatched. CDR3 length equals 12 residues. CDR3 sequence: CATGSGGRAQFF. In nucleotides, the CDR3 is TGTGCCACCGGTAGCGGGGGGCGGGCGCAGTTCTTC.

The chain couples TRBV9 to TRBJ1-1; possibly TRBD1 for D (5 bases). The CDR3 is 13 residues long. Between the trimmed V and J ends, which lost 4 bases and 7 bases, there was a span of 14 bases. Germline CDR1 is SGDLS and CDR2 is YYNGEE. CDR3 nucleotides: TGTGCCAGCAGCACGACAGATCAACTTGAAGCTTTCTTT. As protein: CASSTTDQLEAFF.

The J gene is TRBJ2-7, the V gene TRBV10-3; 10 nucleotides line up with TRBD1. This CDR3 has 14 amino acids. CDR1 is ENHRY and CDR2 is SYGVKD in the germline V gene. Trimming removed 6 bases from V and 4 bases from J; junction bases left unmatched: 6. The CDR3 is CAISEGTGAYEQYV. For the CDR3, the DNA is TGTGCCATCAGCGAGGGGACAGGGGCTTACGAGCAGTACGTC.

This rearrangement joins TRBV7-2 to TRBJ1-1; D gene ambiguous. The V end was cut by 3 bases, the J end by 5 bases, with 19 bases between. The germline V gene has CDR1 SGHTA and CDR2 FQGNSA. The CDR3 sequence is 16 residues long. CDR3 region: CASSLRAILRGTEAFF. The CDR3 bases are TGTGCCAGCAGCTTGAGAGCCATCCTAAGAGGGACTGAAGCTTTCTTT.

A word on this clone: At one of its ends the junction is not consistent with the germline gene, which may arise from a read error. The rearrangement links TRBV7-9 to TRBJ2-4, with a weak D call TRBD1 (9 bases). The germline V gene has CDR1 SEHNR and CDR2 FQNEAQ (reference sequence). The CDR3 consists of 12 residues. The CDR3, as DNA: TGTGCCAGCAGCTCCCGGGAGGGACAGGGTAACTTC. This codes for CASSSREGQGNF.

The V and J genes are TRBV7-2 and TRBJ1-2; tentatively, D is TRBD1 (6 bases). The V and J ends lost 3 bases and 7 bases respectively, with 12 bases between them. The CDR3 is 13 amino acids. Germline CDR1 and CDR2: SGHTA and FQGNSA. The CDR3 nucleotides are TGTGCCAGCAGCTTGAACAGGGCAGGTGGCTACACCTTC. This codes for CASSLNRAGGYTF.

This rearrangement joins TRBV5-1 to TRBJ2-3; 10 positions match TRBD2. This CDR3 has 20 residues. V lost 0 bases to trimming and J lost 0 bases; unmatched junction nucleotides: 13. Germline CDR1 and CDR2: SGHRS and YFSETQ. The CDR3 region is CASSLAARAGGPSSTDTQYF. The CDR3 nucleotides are TGCGCCAGCAGCTTGGCCGCTCGAGCGGGGGGGCCATCTAGCACAGATACGCAGTATTTT.

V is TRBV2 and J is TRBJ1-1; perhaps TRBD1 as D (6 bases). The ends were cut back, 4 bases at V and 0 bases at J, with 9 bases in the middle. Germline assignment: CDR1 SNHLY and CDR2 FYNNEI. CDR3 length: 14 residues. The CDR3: CASSADSMNTEAFF. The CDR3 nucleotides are TGTGCCAGCAGTGCGGACAGCATGAACACTGAAGCTTTCTTT.

CDR3 region: CASSVGQGGAYEQYF. The CDR3, as DNA: TGTGCCAGCAGCGTAGGACAGGGGGGAGCCTACGAGCAGTACTTC. The rearrangement joins TRBV9 to TRBJ2-7; the match to TRBD1 covers 9 bases. Germline values: CDR1 SGDLS, CDR2 YYNGEE. There are 15 residues in the CDR3. J gave up 2 bases and V 0 bases, and 3 bases lay outside the gene matches.